This T cell receptor (beta chain) was documented in a study of blood T cell repertoires in COVID-19. As for the study in general: In each case, the material was cDNA or gDNA derived from T cells, B-cell-depleted T cells, or PBMCs.

Losses at the gene ends were 4 bases for V and 6 bases for J; bases not matched to a gene: 5. Looked up from germline, CDR1 is SGDLS and CDR2 is YYNGEE. CDR3 length: 15 amino acids. Authors' data handling: Reference gene primer amplification in the assay estimated nucleated cell counts. Data came from immunoSEQ multiplex PCR; TCRdb stores just in-frame clones and leaves some out. From that table come the V and J calls and clone size; the DNA was used to work out D and trimming. In the table there are 200,000 to 250,000 clones, 65% to 90% of which are singletons. The receptor was isolated from a woman in her forties or fifties with acute or convalescent COVID-19. The source material was peripheral blood. V gene TRBV9 combines with J gene TRBJ2-2; 11 positions agree with TRBD2. For the CDR3, the DNA is TGTGCCAGCAGCTTCATAGCGGGGGGGCCCGGGGAGCTGTTTTTT. As protein: CASSFIAGGPGELFF.